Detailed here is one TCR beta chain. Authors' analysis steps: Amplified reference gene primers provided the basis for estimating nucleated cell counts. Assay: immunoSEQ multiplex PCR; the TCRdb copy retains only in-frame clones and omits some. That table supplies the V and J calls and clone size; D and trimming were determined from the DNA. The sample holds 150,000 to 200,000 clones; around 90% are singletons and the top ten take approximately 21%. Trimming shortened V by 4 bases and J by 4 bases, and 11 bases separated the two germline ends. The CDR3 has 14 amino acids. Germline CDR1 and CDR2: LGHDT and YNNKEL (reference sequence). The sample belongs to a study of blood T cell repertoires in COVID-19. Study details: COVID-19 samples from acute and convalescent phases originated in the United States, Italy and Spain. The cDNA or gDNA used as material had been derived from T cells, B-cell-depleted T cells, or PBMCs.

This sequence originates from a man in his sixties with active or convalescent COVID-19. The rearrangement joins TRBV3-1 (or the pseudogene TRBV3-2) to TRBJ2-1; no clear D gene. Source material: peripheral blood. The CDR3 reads CASSPSTTYNEQFF. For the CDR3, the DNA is TGTGCCAGCAGCCCCTCCACGACTTACAATGAGCAGTTCTTC.